A single sample is the source of the 21 T cell receptor beta chains below, sequenced in a study of blood T cell repertoires in COVID-19. The assay was immunoSEQ multiplex PCR, and TCRdb's table has in-frame clones only and misses some. The sample records about 100,000 clones, around 64% being singletons. Sequencing was carried out using peripheral blood. These receptors originate from a woman aged 40 to 50 with acute or convalescent COVID-19.

The chain links TRBV30 to TRBJ1-6; 7 bases fit TRBD1. The CDR3 spans 15 residues. Losses at the gene ends were 1 base for V and 5 bases for J; bases not matched to a gene: 5. Germline CDR1 and CDR2: GTSNPN and SVGIG (reference sequence). The DNA of the CDR3 is TGTGCCTGGAGTGACCTTGACAGGGATAATTCACCCCTCCACTTT. Amino acid sequence: CAWSDLDRDNSPLHF.

The chain employs TRBV5-6 and TRBJ1-4; the match to TRBD1 covers 12 bases. The CDR3 is 16 residues long. Unmatched junction bases numbered 11, after V lost 6 bases and J lost 8 bases. Germline CDR1 and CDR2: SGHDT and YYEEEE. CDR3 in amino acids: CASTDRDRGLREKLFF. The CDR3 bases are TGTGCCAGCACCGACCGGGACAGGGGGCTGCGAGAAAAACTGTTTTTT.

The sample holds a few counts of this clone. The chain joins TRBV6-2 or TRBV6-3 to TRBJ2-3; TRBD2 aligns across 7 bases. This CDR3 has 15 residues. The germline gives CDR1 MNHEY, CDR2 SVGEGT. V lost 6 bases and J lost 2; bases outside the gene matches: 8. The CDR3 sequence is CASSPSSGVTDTQYF. The CDR3 coding sequence is TGTGCCAGCAGCCCCTCTAGCGGCGTCACAGATACGCAGTATTTT.

The V call is TRBV3-1 (or the pseudogene TRBV3-2), the J call TRBJ2-2; weak D call: TRBD1 (6 bases). The germline CDR1 and CDR2 sequences are LGHDT and YNNKEL (reference sequence). Trimming pared 6 bases from V and 5 bases from J, leaving 10 bases between. The CDR3 is 13 amino acids. The CDR3 nucleotides are TGTGCCAGCAGACATACAGGGACCGGGGAGCTGTTTTTT. It translates to CASRHTGTGELFF.

The J gene is TRBJ2-7, the V gene TRBV28, with 8 bases identical to TRBD2. V shed 6 bases and J 3 bases; nucleotides not matched to a gene: 13. The CDR3 has 16 amino acids. The germline V gene has CDR1 MDHEN and CDR2 SYDVKM. CDR3 protein: CASRSLWSGGFYEQYF. As DNA, the CDR3 is TGTGCCAGCAGATCCCTGTGGTCGGGGGGGTTCTACGAGCAGTACTTC.

The J gene is TRBJ2-1, the V gene TRBV27; 7 bases are shared with TRBD1. The V gene's germline CDR1 is MNHEY and CDR2 SMNVEV (reference sequence). V lost 5 bases, J lost 10 bases, and 8 bases stayed unmatched. The CDR3 sequence is 13 residues long. The CDR3, as DNA: TGTGCCAGCAGTCAGGGGGAGAGGGGGGAGCAGTTCTTC. Residues: CASSQGERGEQFF.

The rearrangement joins TRBV5-4 to TRBJ2-3; 7 bases line up with TRBD1. The J segment lost 6 bases and the V segment lost 3 bases, leaving 13 bases of the junction unmatched. This CDR3 has 16 amino acids. In germline, CDR1 is SGHNT, CDR2 YYREEE (reference sequence). Here the CDR3 DNA reads TGTGCCAGCAGCTATAAGACAGGGTCGCCCCTGGATACGCAGTATTTT. Amino acids: CASSYKTGSPLDTQYF.

This sequence joins TRBV9 and TRBJ2-3, with D uncertain. This CDR3 spans 16 amino acids. Germline-derived CDR1 and CDR2 are SGDLS and YYNGEE. Trimming left V 3 bases short and J 3 bases short, with 17 bases between. CDR3 in DNA: TGTGCCAGCAGCGACGCTAGAGTCCTCTCTACAGATACGCAGTATTTT. It encodes CASSDARVLSTDTQYF.

The chain uses TRBV30 and TRBJ2-3; unclear D gene. This CDR3 has 13 residues. V dropped 3 bases and J dropped 1 base, with 8 bases sitting between them. Germline V gives CDR1 GTSNPN, CDR2 SVGIG (reference sequence). CDR3 loop: CAWSTSGTDTQYF. CDR3 DNA sequence: TGTGCCTGGAGCACATCTGGCACAGATACGCAGTATTTT.

The rearrangement joins TRBV5-4 to TRBJ2-6; possibly TRBD2 for D (6 bases). Per germline, CDR1 SGHNT and CDR2 YYREEE (reference sequence). This CDR3 is built from 19 residues. V was shortened by 3 bases and J by 0 bases, with 19 bases between the two germline ends. The CDR3 DNA reads TGTGCCAGCAGCTCCGAGTCGGTAGCGGACTACTCTGGGGCCAACGTCCTGACTTTC. Translating gives CASSSESVADYSGANVLTF.

This clone was found a few times. The chain carries TRBV7-9 and TRBJ1-2; D uncertain. The CDR3 is made up of 16 amino acids. Trimming took 4 bases from V and 7 from J, leaving 22 bases between them. Germline V gene data show CDR1 as SEHNR and CDR2 as FQNEAQ (reference sequence). The CDR3 protein is CASSSPRTDPEGGYTF. CDR3 coding DNA: TGTGCCAGCAGCTCACCAAGGACGGACCCGGAGGGTGGCTACACCTTC.

The gene calls are TRBV19 and TRBJ2-7; a possible D gene is TRBD2 (6 bases). The CDR3 length is 13 residues. Germline loops: CDR1 LNHDA, CDR2 SQIVND (reference sequence). V was pared by 9 bases and J by 2 bases, with 14 bases between. Here the CDR3 reads CASLETGAYEQYF. The CDR3 DNA reads TGTGCCAGCCTAGAGACGGGGGCCTACGAGCAGTACTTC.

The chain combines TRBV11-2 with TRBJ1-2, with D hard to call. The CDR3 totals 13 residues. V dropped 1 base and J dropped 6 bases, with 9 bases sitting between them. CDR1 is SGHAT, CDR2 FQNNGV, per germline. CDR3 sequence: CASSLGSSDGYTF. The CDR3 nucleotides are TGTGCCAGCAGCTTAGGATCTTCGGATGGCTACACCTTC.

The rearrangement uses TRBV6-5 and TRBJ2-5, with TRBD1 matching 8 bases. Germline V CDR1 and CDR2: MNHEY, SVGAGI. With 6 bases clipped from V and 5 bases from J, the junction kept 11 bases outside the gene matches. CDR3 length: 15 residues. The CDR3 sequence: CASSDRGDPTETQYF. The CDR3 bases are TGTGCCAGCAGCGACAGGGGCGACCCTACCGAGACCCAGTACTTC.

As concerns this clone: Other nucleotide sequences in the sample specify the same CDR3. In DNA, the CDR3 is TGTGCCAGCAGCTTGGGCGGACTAGCGAACACCGGGGAGCTGTTTTTT. This codes for CASSLGGLANTGELFF. J is TRBJ2-2 and V is TRBV5-4; 7 positions match TRBD2. V lost 0 bases to trimming and J lost 0 bases; unmatched junction nucleotides: 2. Germline assignment: CDR1 SGHNT and CDR2 YYREEE (reference sequence). The CDR3 covers 16 residues.

This sequence joins TRBV6-1 and TRBJ1-1, with D possibly TRBD1 on 5 matching bases. Germline-derived CDR1 and CDR2 are MNHNS and SASEGT. The CDR3 covers 15 residues. V gave up 0 bases and J gave up 0 bases, with 8 bases separating them. The DNA for the CDR3 is TGTGCCAGCAGTGAAGCGGGACTCCTGAACACTGAAGCTTTCTTT. Its translation is CASSEAGLLNTEAFF.

The chain combines TRBV29-1 with TRBJ2-2, with a possible D match to TRBD2 (5 bases). The V gene lost 7 bases and the J gene lost 2 bases, with 8 bases spanning the gap. Per the germline V gene, CDR1 is SQVTM and CDR2 is ANQGSEA. The CDR3 contains 12 residues. The CDR3 region is CSGGSNTGELFF. The CDR3 DNA follows: TGCAGCGGAGGGTCCAACACCGGGGAGCTGTTTTTT.

The V and J genes are TRBV5-1 and TRBJ2-2; perhaps TRBD1 as D (6 bases). V was pared by 4 bases and J by 0 bases, with 13 bases between. Germline values: CDR1 SGHRS, CDR2 YFSETQ. The CDR3 is 16 amino acids. The DNA of the CDR3 is TGCGCCAGCAGCCTCGGGACACGAGCGAACACCGGGGAGCTGTTTTTT. Protein sequence: CASSLGTRANTGELFF.

V gene TRBV6-6 combines with J gene TRBJ2-1; 7 nucleotides line up with TRBD2. This CDR3 has 13 residues. Germline V gene lookup returns CDR1 MNHNY and CDR2 SVGAGI (reference sequence). The junction had 2 bases not matched to a gene; V was cut back by 0 bases and J by 9 bases. The CDR3 reads CASSYSASGEQFF. CDR3 nucleotide sequence: TGTGCCAGCAGTTACTCGGCTAGCGGTGAGCAGTTCTTC.

The chain carries TRBV4-3 and TRBJ2-3, with 12 bases aligning to TRBD2. CDR3 length: 17 amino acids. Unmatched junction bases numbered 5, after V lost 0 bases and J lost 4 bases. CDR1 LGHNA and CDR2 YSLEER come from the germline V gene. CDR3 coding DNA: TGCGCCAGCAGCCAAGATGGCTCTAGCGGGGGGGCAGATACGCAGTATTTT. Encoded protein: CASSQDGSSGGADTQYF.

The chain couples TRBV20-1 to TRBJ2-5, with D perhaps TRBD2 (5 bases). CDR1 DFQATT and CDR2 SNEGSKA come from the germline V gene (reference sequence). V lost 6 bases and J lost 5, with 10 bases in between. The CDR3 consists of 11 residues. This CDR3 is CSALQRETQYF. The CDR3 coding sequence is TGCAGTGCCCTTCAGCGGGAGACCCAGTACTTC.